This T cell receptor beta chain was captured in a study of sequential checkpoint blockade in melanoma. This CDR3 region has 15 residues. V was trimmed by 2 bases and J by 2 bases, leaving 12 bases between them. CDR1 and CDR2 from the germline V gene are MNHEY and SMNVEV (reference sequence). Libraries were prepared by immunoSEQ multiplex PCR; TCRdb keeps only in-frame clonotypes and omits some of them. This repertoire shows over 10,000 clones, less than 70% found once; its top ten account for over 20%. Treatment of the sample: randomized to nivolumab then ipilimumab (arm A) or the reverse (arm B). Live CD3+CD8+ CD19− CD56− cells were sorted from PBMCs.

Here the sequenced sample was CD8+ T cells sorted from blood (inferred from file names), taken from a patient given nivolumab and ipilimumab in sequence. The receptor comes from a human donor with melanoma. The rearrangement joins TRBV27 to TRBJ2-5; D perhaps matches TRBD1 (5 bases). CDR3 sequence reads: CASSLGAEEQETQYF. The CDR3 nucleotides are TGTGCCAGCAGTTTAGGGGCAGAAGAGCAAGAGACCCAGTACTTC.